This T cell receptor (beta chain) is from a study of blood T cell repertoires in COVID-19. Study-wide context: From T cells, B-cell-depleted T cells, or PBMCs came the material, which was cDNA or gDNA.

CDR3 size: 14 residues. The V end was cut by 5 bases, the J end by 3 bases, with 13 bases between. The germline V gene encodes CDR1 MDHEN and CDR2 SYDVKM. Per the authors' pipeline: Using reference gene primer amplification, nucleated cell counts were estimated. TCRdb's table, derived via immunoSEQ multiplex PCR, lists solely in-frame clones and lacks some. The V and J calls and clone size are taken from that table; D and trimming were inferred from the DNA. This sample has 150,000 to 200,000 clones, with 85% to 95% found just once. Sequenced input: peripheral blood. The TCR originated in a man aged 45-65 years with acute or convalescent COVID-19. The chain joins TRBV28 to TRBJ1-2, with D possibly matching TRBD1 (6 bases). The CDR3 coding sequence is TGTGCCAGCAGTCTCGAGGGGGGGTACTATGGCTACACCTTC. Amino acid sequence: CASSLEGGYYGYTF.